This T cell receptor beta chain originates from a study of T cell repertoires in cytomegalovirus infection. Overall study: Based on public TCR beta signatures, there were indications of CMV infection and of a matching HLA type. Findings of the study overall: What dominated the ex vivo response were HLA-C-restricted CMV-specific TCR beta clonotypes.

Germline loops: CDR1 LNHDA, CDR2 SQIVND (reference sequence). CDR3 length: 14 residues. V shed 4 bases and J 7 bases; nucleotides not matched to a gene: 3. This clonotype came up a few times. Antigen: not known. TCRdb reprocessed the reads via MiXCR and lists one record per CDR3 protein. Of 270,000 or so distinct CDR3 sequences listed, about 15% are singletons. The gene calls are TRBV19 and TRBJ1-5; 11 bases match TRBD1. The sample comprised CD8+ T cells from PBMCs. This sequence originates from a human donor in good health (CMV status not recorded). Some clones in this sample may be carry-over from other donors' samples. For the CDR3, the DNA is TGTGCCAGTAGTAAGGACAGGGGGCCCCAGCCCCAGCATTTT. It translates to CASSKDRGPQPQHF. The whole variable domain, remainder taken from reference TRBV19 and TRBJ1-5, is DGGITQSPKYLFRKEGQNVTLSCEQNLNHDAMYWYRQDPGQGLRLIYYSQIVNDFQKGDIAEGYSVSREKKESFPLTVTSAQKNPTAFYLCASSKDRGPQPQHFGDGTRLSIL.